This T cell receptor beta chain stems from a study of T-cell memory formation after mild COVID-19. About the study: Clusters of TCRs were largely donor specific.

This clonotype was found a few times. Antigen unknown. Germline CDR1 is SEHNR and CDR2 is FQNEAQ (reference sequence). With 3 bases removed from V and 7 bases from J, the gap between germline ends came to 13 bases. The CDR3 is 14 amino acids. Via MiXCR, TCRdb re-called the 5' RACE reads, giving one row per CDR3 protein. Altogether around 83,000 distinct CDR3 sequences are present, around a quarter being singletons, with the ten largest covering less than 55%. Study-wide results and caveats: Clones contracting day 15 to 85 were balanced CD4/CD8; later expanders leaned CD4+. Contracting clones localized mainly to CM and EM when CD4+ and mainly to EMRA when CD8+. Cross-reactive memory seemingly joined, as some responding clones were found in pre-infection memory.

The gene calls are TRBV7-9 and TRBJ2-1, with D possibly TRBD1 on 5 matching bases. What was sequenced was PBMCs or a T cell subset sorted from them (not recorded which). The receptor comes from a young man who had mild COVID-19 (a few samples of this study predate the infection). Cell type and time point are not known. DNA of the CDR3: TGTGCCAGCAGCTTTGACCCCTCAGGGAATGAGCAGTTCTTC. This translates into CASSFDPSGNEQFF. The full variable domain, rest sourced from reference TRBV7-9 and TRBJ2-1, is DTGVSQNPRHKITKRGQNVTFRCDPISEHNRLYWYRQTLGQGPEFLTYFQNEAQLEKSRLLSDRFSAERPKGSFSTLEIQRTEQGDSAMYLCASSFDPSGNEQFFGPGTRLTVL.